The 29 T cell receptor beta chains below all came from one sample that was sequenced in a study of T cell repertoires in cytomegalovirus infection. TCRdb called the reads again in MiXCR, with one record for every CDR3 protein. The sample lists 700,000 to 950,000 distinct CDR3 sequences; approximately 32% were seen once. No cognate antigen is known for these TCRs. Sequenced material: cultured CD8+ T cells from PBMCs, taken from culture after CMV antigen stimulation. These receptors were obtained from a human donor in good health (CMV status not recorded). Some clones in this sample may be carry-over from other donors' samples.

This clonotype occurred a few times. J is TRBJ1-5 and V is TRBV27, with D perhaps matching TRBD1 (5 bases). CDR3 length equals 14 residues. V lost 10 bases to trimming and J lost 4 bases, with 17 bases between them. Per germline, CDR1 MNHEY and CDR2 SMNVEV (reference sequence). The CDR3 protein is CATGWAGRNQPQHF. CDR3 nucleotide sequence: TGTGCCACCGGGTGGGCAGGGCGGAATCAGCCCCAGCATTTT.

This clonotype was seen a few times. CDR3 residues: CASRKWTGPNSPLHF. Written as DNA, the CDR3 is TGTGCCAGCAGAAAGTGGACAGGACCGAATTCACCCCTCCACTTT. V gene TRBV6-5 combines with J gene TRBJ1-6; 7 bases fit TRBD1. Unmatched junction bases numbered 9, after V lost 6 bases and J lost 7 bases. The CDR3 has 15 amino acids. CDR1 and CDR2 from the germline V gene are MNHEY and SVGAGI.

CDR3 sequence (DNA): TGCGCCAGCAGCTCCCCATCGGACAGGTTGCCGAACACTGAAGCTTTCTTT. Translation gives CASSSPSDRLPNTEAFF. The J gene is TRBJ1-1, the V gene TRBV5-1, with 7 bases matching TRBD1. The CDR3 contains 17 residues. Germline V CDR1 and CDR2: SGHRS, YFSETQ. V dropped 3 bases and J dropped 1; count of bases not matched to a gene: 12.

The J gene is TRBJ1-1, the V gene TRBV10-3; D unclear. Trimming took 6 bases from V and 0 from J, leaving 11 bases between them. This CDR3 contains 14 residues. CDR1 is ENHRY, CDR2 SYGVKD, per germline. The CDR3 protein is CAISPRRVNTEAFF. In nucleotides, the CDR3 is TGTGCCATCAGCCCCAGACGGGTGAACACTGAAGCTTTCTTT.

V and J are TRBV6-6 and TRBJ2-7, with TRBD1 matching 8 bases. The ends lost 0 bases at V and 5 bases at J; junction bases unmatched: 9. The CDR3 has 16 amino acids. CDR1 and CDR2 from the germline V gene are MNHNY and SVGAGI (reference sequence). As DNA, the CDR3 is TGTGCCAGCAGTTACTCGCGAGACAGGGGAGTAAACGAGCAGTACGTC. This encodes CASSYSRDRGVNEQYV.

This clonotype occurred a few times. This rearrangement joins TRBV7-9 to TRBJ1-5, with 12 nucleotides matching TRBD1. CDR3 length: 16 amino acids. Trimming took 3 bases from V and 7 from J; bases not matched to a gene: 7. The germline gives CDR1 SEHNR, CDR2 FQNEAQ (reference sequence). Here the CDR3 reads CASSLGGQGAGQPQHF. The DNA of the CDR3 is TGTGCCAGCAGCTTGGGGGGACAGGGGGCAGGCCAGCCCCAGCATTTT.

This clonotype was picked up a small number of times. CDR3 in DNA: TGTGCCAGCAGTGAATGGGACAGGGGGCAGGATGGCTACACCTTC. As protein: CASSEWDRGQDGYTF. The chain combines TRBV25-1 with TRBJ1-2; 12 bases align to TRBD1. This CDR3 is 15 amino acids long. V trimming: 1 base; J trimming: 6 bases; junction bases outside the gene matches: 3. Germline CDR1 MGHDK, CDR2 SYGVNS.

The chain has TRBV4-1 and TRBJ1-2, with D hard to call. V lost 1 base and J lost 6, with 9 bases in between. The CDR3 is 13 amino acids. The V gene's germline CDR1 is MGHRA and CDR2 YSYEKL. CDR3 bases: TGCGCCAGCAGCCAAGGGGCGGCTGATGGCTACACCTTC. The encoded protein is CASSQGAADGYTF.

On this clonotype itself: A much larger clone differs by one base, so this may be a read error. This chain joins TRBV6-5 and TRBJ1-2, with 8 positions matching TRBD1. CDR1 MNHEY and CDR2 SVGAGI come from the germline V gene. CDR3 size: 12 residues. CDR3 bases: TGTGCCAACAGTCGGACAGGGTATGGCTACACCTTC. Its translation: CANSRTGYGYTF.

This chain links TRBV7-3 with TRBJ2-5, with TRBD1 matching over 9 bases. Germline CDR1 is SGHTA and CDR2 is FQGTGA. J was trimmed by 4 bases and V by 3 bases; bases with no gene match: 6. This CDR3 is 15 amino acids long. CDR3 DNA sequence: TGTGCCAGCAGCTTGTGGGGGGGACAGGGAGAGACCCAGTACTTC. Its translation: CASSLWGGQGETQYF.

This clonotype was counted many times. The chain uses TRBV7-2 and TRBJ1-5; TRBD1 is a possible D gene (5 bases). V was clipped by 5 bases and J by 0 bases, with 11 bases between them. This CDR3 contains 15 residues. The V gene's germline CDR1 is SGHTA and CDR2 FQGNSA. The CDR3 region has the DNA TGTGCCAGCAGCCGACAGCTCAATAGCAATCAGCCCCAGCATTTT. Translated, it gives CASSRQLNSNQPQHF. Full variable domain (outside the CDR3, taken from reference TRBV7-2 and TRBJ1-5): GAGVSQSPSNKVTEKGKDVELRCDPISGHTALYWYRQSLGQGLEFLIYFQGNSAPDKSGLPSDRFSAERTGGSVSTLTIQRTQQEDSAVYLCASSRQLNSNQPQHFGDGTRLSIL.

The genes are TRBV11-2 and TRBJ2-5; TRBD2 is a possible D gene (6 bases). CDR3 length: 14 residues. Germline assignment: CDR1 SGHAT and CDR2 FQNNGV. V lost 7 bases and J 5 bases, leaving 17 bases between the germline ends. Here the CDR3 DNA reads TGTGCCAGCACCTGGGGGGTGGGAAAGGAGACCCAGTACTTC. Translated, it gives CASTWGVGKETQYF.

This clonotype has ten or more counts. The chain carries TRBV7-9 and TRBJ2-5, with TRBD2 matching 7 bases. Germline assignment: CDR1 SEHNR and CDR2 FQNEAQ (reference sequence). V was clipped by 4 bases and J by 3 bases; unmatched bases: 2. The CDR3 totals 13 residues. CDR3 loop: CASSSSGEETQYF. The CDR3, as DNA: TGTGCCAGCAGCTCTAGCGGCGAAGAGACCCAGTACTTC. The full variable domain, in which reference TRBV7-9 and TRBJ2-5 provide the parts outside the CDR3, is DTGVSQNPRHKITKRGQNVTFRCDPISEHNRLYWYRQTLGQGPEFLTYFQNEAQLEKSRLLSDRFSAERPKGSFSTLEIQRTEQGDSAMYLCASSSSGEETQYFGPGTRLLVL.

This clonotype was observed a few times. V usage is TRBV6-1 and J usage is TRBJ1-1; D is ambiguous. The CDR3 has 14 residues. CDR1 and CDR2 from the germline V gene are MNHNS and SASEGT. V was clipped by 3 bases and J by 1 base, with 9 bases between them. CDR3 in amino acids: CASSDLLTNTEAFF. For the CDR3, the DNA is TGTGCCAGCAGTGACTTACTCACGAACACTGAAGCTTTCTTT.

In its sample, this clonotype was seen once. The chain is built from TRBV20-1 and TRBJ1-2; D may be TRBD1 (6 bases). Trimming pared 5 bases from V and 0 bases from J, leaving 13 bases between. This CDR3 is 14 amino acids long. The germline V gene encodes CDR1 DFQATT and CDR2 SNEGSKA (reference sequence). CDR3 coding DNA: TGCAGTGCTGGACCGACAGGAGCTAACTATGGCTACACCTTC. This sequence encodes CSAGPTGANYGYTF.

This clonotype came up many times. The chain uses TRBV7-2 and TRBJ2-1; 9 bases map to TRBD1. This CDR3 spans 17 amino acids. In germline, CDR1 is SGHTA, CDR2 FQGNSA. V lost 4 bases to trimming and J lost 9 bases; unmatched junction nucleotides: 16. The CDR3 spells CASSSPTWDREESEQFF. CDR3 bases: TGTGCCAGCAGCTCTCCCACCTGGGACAGGGAAGAAAGTGAGCAGTTCTTC.

This rearrangement joins TRBV6-5 to TRBJ1-6; TRBD1 might be the D (6 bases). The CDR3 runs 16 residues. Deletions cut 5 bases from V and 7 bases from J, with 18 bases between. Germline CDR1 reads MNHEY; CDR2 reads SVGAGI. The CDR3 region has the DNA TGTGCCAGCAGTGAATATCGGGCCAGGGGAAATTCACCCCTCCACTTT. Residues: CASSEYRARGNSPLHF.

This sequence joins TRBV7-9 and TRBJ1-5; TRBD1 agrees at 10 bases. Losses at the gene ends were 1 base for V and 6 bases for J; bases not matched to a gene: 6. Germline lookup yields CDR1 SEHNR and CDR2 FQNEAQ (reference sequence). The CDR3 length is 16 residues. DNA of the CDR3: TGTGCCAGCAGCTTAGGGGGACAGGGGAGAGGTCAGCCCCAGCATTTT. Amino acids: CASSLGGQGRGQPQHF.

CDR3 sequence reads: CASSLEERGGSLTDTQYF. The CDR3 DNA follows: TGTGCCAGCAGCTTAGAAGAGCGCGGGGGGTCTCTCACAGATACGCAGTATTTT. The chain employs TRBV7-2 and TRBJ2-3, with 8 bases identical to TRBD2. The J segment lost 2 bases and the V segment lost 1 base, leaving 11 bases of the junction unmatched. This CDR3 is built from 18 residues. Germline V gene sequence: CDR1 SGHTA, CDR2 FQGNSA. Using reference TRBV7-2 and TRBJ2-3 for the parts outside the CDR3, the full variable domain is GAGVSQSPSNKVTEKGKDVELRCDPISGHTALYWYRQSLGQGLEFLIYFQGNSAPDKSGLPSDRFSAERTGGSVSTLTIQRTQQEDSAVYLCASSLEERGGSLTDTQYFGPGTRLTVL.

This clonotype has a count of ten or more. This rearrangement joins TRBV7-8 to TRBJ1-1, with 8 bases aligning to TRBD1. The CDR3 covers 12 residues. CDR1 is SGHVS, CDR2 FQNEAQ, per germline. After removal of 1 base from V and 8 bases from J, the junction contained 0 bases not matched to a gene. The CDR3 DNA is TGTGCCAGCAGCTTAGGGGACAGGGAAGCTTTCTTT. Amino acids: CASSLGDREAFF.

In its sample, this clonotype was seen a few times. This chain's CDR3 is CASSSSRTGSNQPQHF. The CDR3 DNA reads as TGTGCCAGCAGTTCTTCCCGGACAGGGAGCAATCAGCCCCAGCATTTT. The V gene is TRBV27, the J gene TRBJ1-5; TRBD1 agrees at 8 bases. Per the germline V gene, CDR1 is MNHEY and CDR2 is SMNVEV (reference sequence). Trimming cost V 4 bases and J 1 base; bases outside gene matches: 6. This CDR3 spans 16 amino acids.

The chain combines TRBV20-1 with TRBJ2-3, with 9 positions matching TRBD2. The trim removed 6 bases at V and 1 base at J, leaving 11 bases unmatched. The germline CDR1 and CDR2 sequences are DFQATT and SNEGSKA (reference sequence). The CDR3 extends over 16 amino acids. CDR3 nucleotides: TGCAGTGCCAATGCAATCGCTAGCGGGGGCACAGATACGCAGTATTTT. It is translated as CSANAIASGGTDTQYF.

The rearrangement joins TRBV6-5 to TRBJ2-7, with 11 bases that match TRBD1. Germline V gene sequence: CDR1 MNHEY, CDR2 SVGAGI. J lost 6 bases, V lost 2 bases, and 3 bases had no gene match. The CDR3 extends over 14 amino acids. The CDR3 region has the DNA TGTGCCAGCAGTTACGGACAGGGGGCAGGCGAGCAGTACTTC. This translates into CASSYGQGAGEQYF.

The gene calls are TRBV27 and TRBJ2-1; the D is unclear. Trimming pared 7 bases from V and 0 bases from J, leaving 13 bases between. Germline V gene lookup returns CDR1 MNHEY and CDR2 SMNVEV (reference sequence). CDR3 length: 15 amino acids. Here the CDR3 reads CASNPGLSSYNEQFF. The CDR3 DNA sequence: TGTGCCAGCAACCCGGGCCTTAGCTCCTACAATGAGCAGTTCTTC.

This chain links TRBV6-8 with TRBJ2-2, with D perhaps given as TRBD1 or TRBD2 (6 bases each). CDR1 and CDR2 from the germline V gene are MNHGY and SAAAGT. The CDR3 length is 15 residues. The DNA for the CDR3 is TGTGTCACCGATCAATGGGGGGCAGGGACCGGGGAGCTGTTTTTT. Its protein product is CVTDQWGAGTGELFF.

J is TRBJ2-5 and V is TRBV20-1; D ambiguous. Germline assignment: CDR1 DFQATT and CDR2 SNEGSKA (reference sequence). V dropped 6 bases and J dropped 5 bases, with 19 bases sitting between them. The CDR3 runs 14 residues. The CDR3 sequence: CSASLVELWETQYF. CDR3 DNA sequence: TGCAGTGCATCCCTGGTGGAACTCTGGGAGACCCAGTACTTC.

This clonotype came up a few times. The chain joins TRBV7-9 to TRBJ2-5; possibly TRBD1 for D (6 bases). V lost 5 bases and J lost 2, with 9 bases in between. The length of the CDR3 is 13 residues. The germline gives CDR1 SEHNR, CDR2 FQNEAQ (reference sequence). CDR3 sequence: CASSARGQETQYF. The CDR3 DNA follows: TGTGCCAGCAGCGCTAGGGGGCAAGAGACCCAGTACTTC.

The chain has TRBV15 and TRBJ2-5; D not certain. V was shortened by 0 bases and J by 5 bases, with 16 bases between the two germline ends. Looked up from germline, CDR1 is LNHNV and CDR2 is YYDKDF (reference sequence). The length of the CDR3 is 16 residues. This CDR3 reads CATSRDRKKGRETQYF. CDR3 coding DNA: TGTGCCACCAGCAGAGATAGGAAGAAGGGTAGGGAGACCCAGTACTTC.

J is TRBJ2-1 and V is TRBV29-1; TRBD1 might be the D (6 bases). V was trimmed by 6 bases and J by 5 bases, leaving 20 bases between them. The length of the CDR3 is 15 residues. The V gene's germline CDR1 is SQVTM and CDR2 ANQGSEA. The chain's CDR3 is CSVNSRDTVNNEQFF. For the CDR3, the DNA is TGCAGCGTCAATTCCCGGGACACGGTTAACAATGAGCAGTTCTTC.